The clone carrying this T cell receptor (beta chain) was recorded only once. Libraries were prepared by immunoSEQ multiplex PCR; TCRdb keeps only in-frame clonotypes and omits some of them. Among roughly 510,000 clones listed, around nine tenths were seen once. This specimen belongs to a study of Ad26.COV2.S vaccination and SARS-CoV-2 variants. On the study more broadly: Enrollment placed the donor in the COV1001 Ad26.COV2.S trial arm.

Sample treatment: roughly 20 received Ad26.COV2.S at low or high dose, single or two shots; roughly 5 received placebo; per-sample allocation not given. Samples came from day 63 after the first vaccine or placebo injection. V lost 1 base, J lost 3 bases, and 0 bases lay in between. This CDR3 comprises 10 residues. Per germline, CDR1 GTSNPN and CDR2 SVGIG (reference sequence). The input for sequencing was peripheral blood, taken in a trial of Ad26.COV2.S vaccine versus placebo. This receptor was obtained from a person aged 18-60 years who received the Ad26.COV2.S COVID-19 vaccine or a placebo. This chain connects TRBV30 to TRBJ1-2; no definite D call. Written as DNA, the CDR3 is TGTGCCTGGAGTGACTATGGCTACACCTTC. Translated: CAWSDYGYTF.